Each of the 15 T cell receptor beta chains below was sequenced from the same sample in a study of shared clonotypes between healthy human individuals. Sequencing was performed with immunoSEQ multiplex PCR; in TCRdb, only in-frame clones are kept and a portion is missing. The table includes about 490,000 clones, around 79% detected once. The sample taken for sequencing was PBMCs. Receptor source: a woman between 35 and 50 years old in good health. Some clones in this sample may be carry-over from other donors' samples.

This clone was counted at least ten times. CDR3 in DNA: TGTGCCAGCAGTTACGGACGGACAGGGAACATTCAGTACTTC. This sequence encodes CASSYGRTGNIQYF. V usage is TRBV6-5 and J usage is TRBJ2-4; TRBD1 agrees at 8 bases. Trimming cost V 2 bases and J 7 bases; bases outside gene matches: 4. The CDR3 length is 14 residues. The germline V gene encodes CDR1 MNHEY and CDR2 SVGAGI.

DNA of the CDR3: TGTGCCAGTCATCAGCCGAACACTGAAGCTTTCTTT. This gives the protein CASHQPNTEAFF. V is TRBV28 and J is TRBJ1-1; D not resolved. The CDR3 has 12 amino acids. Germline CDR1 MDHEN, CDR2 SYDVKM. Between the trimmed V and J ends, which lost 9 bases and 1 base, there was a span of 9 bases.

This rearrangement joins TRBV7-3 to TRBJ2-1, with D hard to call. V was trimmed by 5 bases and J by 10 bases, leaving 9 bases between them. The CDR3 is 11 amino acids. Germline V gives CDR1 SGHTA, CDR2 FQGTGA. The CDR3 nucleotides read TGTGCCAGCAGCCCCTTTGGCGAGCAGTTCTTC. Translating it yields CASSPFGEQFF.

Notes on this clone: It is likely a read error: a sequence one base away is far more abundant. The chain joins TRBV2 to TRBJ2-5, with TRBD2 as a possible D gene (7 bases). Germline V lookup: CDR1 SNHLY, CDR2 FYNNEI. Trimming took 4 bases from V and 13 from J, leaving 19 bases between them. This CDR3 region has 13 residues. The CDR3 nucleotides are TGTGCCAGCAGTGGAATCCCCCGGGGGGCCCGGTACTTC. Translated: CASSGIPRGARYF.

V usage is TRBV7-8 and J usage is TRBJ2-7, with D possibly called TRBD1 or TRBD2 (6 bases each). CDR1 is SGHVS, CDR2 FQNEAQ, per germline. The CDR3 consists of 17 residues. Trimming cost V 4 bases and J 6 bases, with 25 bases left between them. Written as DNA, the CDR3 is TGTGCCAGCAGCTCCCAGTTTACGGGGGCGATGATGCGCGAGCAGTACTTC. Amino acid sequence: CASSSQFTGAMMREQYF. Combining the CDR3 with reference TRBV7-8 and TRBJ2-7 gives the whole variable domain GAGVSQSPRYKVAKRGQDVALRCDPISGHVSLFWYQQALGQGPEFLTYFQNEAQLDKSGLPSDRFFAERPEGSVSTLKIQRTQQEDSAVYLCASSSQFTGAMMREQYFGPGTRLTVT.

Remarks on this clone: This same CDR3 is encoded by further DNA sequences in the sample. This chain uses TRBV2 with TRBJ1-1, with 8 bases lining up with TRBD1. This CDR3 is 13 amino acids long. J lost 5 bases, V lost 4 bases, and 3 bases had no gene match. The germline CDR1 and CDR2 sequences are SNHLY and FYNNEI. This chain's CDR3 is CASSGQGRTEAFF. The CDR3, as DNA: TGTGCCAGCAGTGGACAGGGGAGGACTGAAGCTTTCTTT.

About this clone: This sequence may be a read error, since a much larger clone differs from it by one base. The chain combines TRBV28 with TRBJ1-6, with a possible D match to TRBD1 (5 bases). CDR3 length: 16 amino acids. Germline V CDR1 and CDR2: MDHEN, SYDVKM. The V and J ends lost 5 bases and 6 bases respectively, with 17 bases between them. CDR3 nucleotides: TGTGCCAGCAGTCCTCCCCCGGGACGCGGTAATTCACCCCTCCACTTT. It yields the protein CASSPPPGRGNSPLHF.

V usage is TRBV10-3 and J usage is TRBJ2-1; the D gene is possibly TRBD2 (5 bases). Germline V lookup: CDR1 ENHRY, CDR2 SYGVKD. This CDR3 spans 17 amino acids. The V end was cut by 0 bases, the J end by 8 bases, with 20 bases between. For the CDR3, the DNA is TGTGCCATCAGTGAGTCACCCACTAGGAGTCATGCCGATGAGCAGTTCTTC. Translated, it gives CAISESPTRSHADEQFF.

This sequence joins TRBV5-1 and TRBJ2-7, with a tentative D call TRBD1 (6 bases). CDR1 and CDR2 from the germline V gene are SGHRS and YFSETQ. The CDR3 covers 13 residues. Between the trimmed V and J ends, which lost 5 bases and 3 bases, there was a span of 12 bases. CDR3 DNA sequence: TGCGCCAGCAGTACACTGGACAGCTACGAGCAGTACTTC. Protein product: CASSTLDSYEQYF.

The chain's CDR3 is CASSVDGGRWYEQFF. The CDR3 nucleotides are TGTGCCAGCAGCGTAGATGGCGGGAGGTGGTATGAGCAGTTCTTC. The chain has TRBV9 and TRBJ2-1; 8 nucleotides align to TRBD2. Looked up from germline, CDR1 is SGDLS and CDR2 is YYNGEE. With V trimmed by 0 bases and J by 8 bases, 7 bases remained unmatched. The CDR3 contains 15 residues.

Details on this clone: This likely reflects a read error, since a far larger clone is one base away. The chain is built from TRBV11-2 and TRBJ1-2; no firm D call. The CDR3 extends over 13 amino acids. Germline V gives CDR1 SGHAT, CDR2 FQNNGV. CDR3 DNA sequence: TGTGCCAGCAGCTCAGCTGTAAACTATGGCTACGCCTTC. Translating it yields CASSSAVNYGYAF.

This clone was observed a few times. Here the CDR3 DNA reads TGTGCCACCAGCCCAGGGACAGGGGGGTGGTATGGCTACACCTTC. Residues: CATSPGTGGWYGYTF. The chain is built from TRBV15 and TRBJ1-2; TRBD1 matches at 11 bases. This CDR3 contains 15 residues. V lost 5 bases and J lost 5; bases outside the gene matches: 7. Germline lookup yields CDR1 LNHNV and CDR2 YYDKDF (reference sequence).

The rearrangement joins TRBV7-2 to TRBJ2-7, with D tentatively TRBD2 (6 bases). Germline V lookup: CDR1 SGHTA, CDR2 FQGNSA. The CDR3 totals 17 residues. V lost 1 base and J lost 0, with 16 bases in between. The DNA of the CDR3 is TGTGCCAGCAGCTTAGGTGGTAGCGGATTGAGCTCCTACGAGCAGTACTTC. It specifies CASSLGGSGLSSYEQYF.

J is TRBJ2-5 and V is TRBV7-9; weak D call: TRBD2 (5 bases). The J call is uncertain, as TRBJ2-7 better fits the DNA end. The CDR3 extends over 14 amino acids. Germline CDR1 is SEHNR and CDR2 is FQNEAQ (reference sequence). This CDR3 is CASSPEVVLNEQYF. DNA for the CDR3: TGTGCCAGCAGCCCGGAGGTAGTATTGAACGAGCAGTACTTC.

The chain is built from TRBV7-2 and TRBJ2-7, with 13 bases identical to TRBD2. The CDR3 runs to 15 residues. Germline V lookup: CDR1 SGHTA, CDR2 FQGNSA. After removal of 1 base from V and 5 bases from J, the junction contained 2 bases not matched to a gene. CDR3 in DNA: TGTGCCAGCAGCTTAGGACTAGCGGGAGGTAACGAGCAGTACTTC. As protein: CASSLGLAGGNEQYF.